This is a list of T cell receptor beta chains from one sample in a study of T-cell memory formation after mild COVID-19. A single record per CDR3 protein comes from TCRdb applying MiXCR to the 5' RACE reads. The sample holds 120,000 to 150,000 distinct CDR3 sequences, about a fifth seen once. The sequencing input was PBMCs or a T cell subset sorted from them (not recorded which). The receptor set was obtained from an adult woman who had mild COVID-19 (a few samples of this study predate the infection). Cell type and time point are not known. Both conserved end residues are part of each CDR3. The D gene is left open where the match is weak. The size entry is marked missing in some rows and otherwise reads once, few, many or a size class.

>NA|TRBV12-5|TRBJ2-2|few
CASAPSGVNTGELFF
TGTGCTAGTGCCCCCTCAGGGGTTAACACCGGGGAGCTGTTTTTT
>NA|TRBV5-1|TRBJ2-3|many
CASSLTSGTSTDTQYF
TGCGCCAGCAGCTTGACCAGCGGAACTAGCACAGATACGCAGTATTTT
>NA|TRBV5-1|TRBJ2-7|few
CASSNIPPQEQYF
TGCGCCAGCAGCAATATACCCCCGCAGGAGCAGTACTTC
>TRBD1|TRBV20-1|TRBJ1-1|NA
CSAPGQGPSGTEAFF
TGCAGTGCTCCGGGACAGGGGCCCTCGGGGACTGAAGCTTTCTTT
>NA|TRBV12-3/TRBV12-4|TRBJ1-2|NA
CASSLGEYYGYTF
TGTGCCAGCAGTTTGGGGGAGTACTATGGCTACACCTTC
>TRBD1|TRBV29-1|TRBJ2-7|NA
CSATGTGGYEQYF
TGCAGCGCCACCGGGACAGGGGGCTACGAGCAGTACTTC
>TRBD1|TRBV5-1|TRBJ1-4|once
CASSRDRGREKLFF
TGCGCCAGCAGCCGGGACAGGGGTCGTGAAAAACTGTTTTTT
>TRBD2|TRBV12-3/TRBV12-4|TRBJ2-1|NA
CASSLAGGYNEQFF
TGTGCCAGCAGCCTTGCGGGGGGGTACAATGAGCAGTTCTTC
>NA|TRBV7-6|TRBJ1-1|NA
CASSFTGSSEAFF
TGTGCCAGCAGCTTCACGGGGTCCTCTGAAGCTTTCTTT
>TRBD1|TRBV20-1|TRBJ2-1|few
CSARDRRGLYNEQFF
TGCAGTGCTAGAGATCGAAGGGGGCTATACAATGAGCAGTTCTTC
>NA|TRBV20-1|TRBJ2-7|few
CSARRGQSYEQYF
TGCAGTGCTAGGAGAGGACAGTCCTACGAGCAGTACTTC
>NA|TRBV12-3/TRBV12-4|TRBJ1-6|NA
CASNSGVLGGRSPLHF
TGTGCCAGCAACTCAGGGGTTCTGGGGGGGAGATCACCCCTCCACTTT
>NA|TRBV7-9|TRBJ1-1|NA
CASILTASTEAFF
TGTGCCAGCATTTTAACCGCGAGCACTGAAGCTTTCTTT
>TRBD2|TRBV7-2|TRBJ2-1|NA
CASSLGLANFEQFF
TGTGCCAGCAGCTTAGGACTAGCTAATTTTGAGCAGTTCTTC
>TRBD1|TRBV18|TRBJ1-1|few
CASSPLGRQGGAMNTEAFF
TGTGCCAGCTCACCATTGGGGAGACAGGGGGGCGCGATGAACACTGAAGCTTTCTTT
>NA|TRBV2|TRBJ1-1|NA
CASKLTEQGEAFF
TGTGCCAGCAAACTCACAGAACAGGGAGAAGCTTTCTTT
>NA|TRBV18|TRBJ2-3|NA
CASSPGFGTDTQYF
TGTGCCAGCTCACCCGGCTTCGGCACAGATACGCAGTATTTT
>NA|TRBV18|TRBJ2-7|NA
CASSPRSGSYEQYF
TGTGCCAGCTCACCACGGTCAGGGTCGTACGAGCAGTACTTC
>NA|TRBV20-1|TRBJ2-1|NA
CSARDGRQPNTEQFF
TGCAGTGCTAGAGATGGGAGACAGCCAAATACGGAGCAGTTCTTC
>NA|TRBV7-9|TRBJ2-7|few
CASSPLYGSYEQYF
TGTGCCAGCAGCCCGCTATACGGCTCCTACGAGCAGTACTTC
>TRBD2|TRBV7-6|TRBJ2-3|few
CASSLRLAGTSTDTQYF
TGTGCCAGCAGTTTAAGACTAGCGGGGACGTCCACAGATACGCAGTATTTT
>NA|TRBV24-1|TRBJ1-2|NA
CATSDPATGDGYTF
TGTGCCACCAGTGACCCCGCGACAGGTGACGGCTACACCTTC
>NA|TRBV27|TRBJ2-7|NA
CASSLYSVGSTYEQYF
TGTGCCAGCAGTTTATACTCGGTTGGGAGCACCTACGAGCAGTACTTC
>TRBD1|TRBV20-1|TRBJ2-1|few
CSARGDREQFF
TGCAGTGCTAGGGGGGACAGGGAACAGTTCTTC
>TRBD1|TRBV5-4|TRBJ1-1|NA
CASSAGTGGNTEAFF
TGTGCCAGCAGCGCCGGAACAGGGGGCAACACTGAAGCTTTCTTT
>TRBD1|TRBV5-1|TRBJ1-1|few
CASSLRQGVPEAFF
TGCGCCAGCAGCTTGCGCCAGGGGGTCCCGGAAGCTTTCTTT
>TRBD1|TRBV29-1|TRBJ1-2|few
CSALGQNYGYTF
TGCAGCGCCCTGGGACAGAACTATGGCTACACCTTC
>NA|TRBV20-1|TRBJ2-3|few
CSASVGRTDTQYF
TGCAGTGCTAGCGTGGGGAGGACAGATACGCAGTATTTT
>TRBD1|TRBV24-1|TRBJ2-2|NA
CATSGSWDSTNTGELFF
TGTGCCACCAGTGGATCATGGGACAGCACGAACACCGGGGAGCTGTTTTTT
>NA|TRBV6-2/TRBV6-3|TRBJ2-7|NA
CASSKAHKFYEQYF
TGTGCCAGCAGTAAAGCGCATAAGTTCTACGAGCAGTACTTC
>NA|TRBV5-1|TRBJ1-1|few
CASSRDGQMNTEAFF
TGCGCCAGCAGCAGAGACGGACAGATGAACACTGAAGCTTTCTTT
>TRBD2|TRBV5-1|TRBJ2-1|NA
CASSWGGSGGSYNEQFF
TGCGCCAGCAGCTGGGGCGGGAGCGGGGGCTCCTACAATGAGCAGTTCTTC
>TRBD1|TRBV28|TRBJ2-7|few
CASSLTGTGNHEQYF
TGTGCCAGCAGTTTAACCGGGACAGGGAATCACGAGCAGTACTTC
>TRBD2|TRBV4-2|TRBJ2-7|NA
CASSQGLTGTSPHEQYF
TGTGCCAGCAGCCAAGGGCTAACCGGGACTAGTCCCCACGAGCAGTACTTC
>NA|TRBV20-1|TRBJ2-1|NA
CSASGGARLAGPVEQFF
TGCAGTGCCTCAGGGGGCGCAAGACTAGCCGGACCTGTTGAGCAGTTCTTC
>TRBD2|TRBV7-2|TRBJ2-1|NA
CASRLAGGFYNEQFF
TGTGCCAGCAGACTAGCGGGGGGGTTCTACAATGAGCAGTTCTTC
>NA|TRBV6-2/TRBV6-3|TRBJ2-1|NA
CASSARRPLRGNEQFF
TGTGCCAGCAGTGCCCGCAGGCCCCTCCGGGGCAATGAGCAGTTCTTC
>NA|TRBV18|TRBJ2-5|NA
CASSPRTGTGETQYF
TGTGCCAGCTCACCACGAACAGGGACCGGAGAGACCCAGTACTTC
>NA|TRBV6-5|TRBJ2-1|few
CASRPGDNEQFF
TGTGCCAGCAGGCCAGGGGACAATGAGCAGTTCTTC
>NA|TRBV24-1|TRBJ2-7|NA
CATSDSGQSYEQYF
TGTGCCACCAGTGACTCCGGACAGTCCTACGAGCAGTACTTC
>NA|TRBV30|TRBJ2-1|NA
CAWSSGVPYNEQFF
TGTGCCTGGAGTTCGGGGGTACCCTACAATGAGCAGTTCTTC
>TRBD2|TRBV5-1|TRBJ2-3|many
CASSVSTSGGATDTQYF
TGCGCCAGCAGCGTATCGACTAGCGGGGGAGCGACAGATACGCAGTATTTT
>NA|TRBV5-5|TRBJ2-5|few
CASSWTGPETQYF
TGTGCCAGCAGCTGGACGGGGCCGGAGACCCAGTACTTC
>NA|TRBV29-1|TRBJ2-7|many
CSVRPRRSSSYEQYF
TGCAGCGTTCGCCCCCGGAGGTCATCCTCCTACGAGCAGTACTTC
>NA|TRBV23-1|TRBJ2-7|NA
CASRGRCRYEQYF
TGCGCCAGCAGGGGGCGGTGTCGCTACGAGCAGTACTTC
>NA|TRBV7-9|TRBJ2-3|NA
CASSFAGTYLNTQYF
TGTGCCAGCAGCTTCGCCGGGACTTACTTGAATACGCAGTATTTT
>TRBD1|TRBV6-5|TRBJ1-1|few
CASSYSRTGPTSF
TGTGCCAGCAGTTACTCCAGGACAGGCCCAACGTCCTTT
>TRBD1|TRBV6-5|TRBJ1-2|NA
CASSLSWTGANYGYTF
TGTGCCAGCAGTCTCTCATGGACAGGAGCTAACTATGGCTACACCTTC
>NA|TRBV7-9|TRBJ1-1|few
CASDKGELMNTEAFF
TGTGCCAGTGATAAAGGGGAGCTAATGAACACTGAAGCTTTCTTT
>NA|TRBV12-3/TRBV12-4|TRBJ2-2|NA
CASRMGQNTGELFF
TGTGCCAGCAGAATGGGACAGAACACCGGGGAGCTGTTTTTT
>NA|TRBV15|TRBJ2-2|NA
CATSRGTGRYSNTGELFF
TGTGCCACCAGCAGAGGGACCGGACGGTATTCAAACACCGGGGAGCTGTTTTTT
>TRBD1|TRBV12-3/TRBV12-4|TRBJ2-7|few
CASSRKGQGPYEQYF
TGTGCCAGCAGTCGTAAGGGACAGGGACCCTACGAGCAGTACTTC
>NA|TRBV12-3/TRBV12-4|TRBJ2-1|NA
CASSSGVYSYNEQFF
TGTGCCAGCAGTTCGGGGGTTTACTCCTACAATGAGCAGTTCTTC